The source of this T cell receptor (beta chain) is a study of control samples from healthy donors and cancer patients. Clones were sequenced by immunoSEQ multiplex PCR, and TCRdb holds only the in-frame ones, with some missing. The sample holds about 140,000 clones, 80% to 95% seen once. Deletions cut 2 bases from V and 1 base from J, with 12 bases between. This CDR3 contains 15 residues. Germline lookup yields CDR1 SEHNR and CDR2 FQNEAQ (reference sequence). The V and J genes are TRBV7-9 and TRBJ2-7; TRBD2 might be the D (6 bases). This TCR derives from a man aged 25-45 years in good health. Material: blood. The CDR3 region has the DNA TGTGCCAGCAGCTTATGGGACTGGAATTCCTACGAGCAGTACTTC. Translated, it gives CASSLWDWNSYEQYF.